The rows below give T cell receptor beta chains drawn from one sample of a study of blood T cells in healthy people across ages. TCRdb processed the 5' RACE reads anew with MiXCR; each CDR3 protein has one entry. This table holds 1.5 million to 2 million distinct CDR3 sequences, around 50% found once. The sequencing sample was made of blood. All receptors come from a woman between 40 and 50 years old in good health. Each CDR3 is given with its conserved first and last residue. The D gene is left open where the match is weak. Not all rows give a size; the values are once, few, many and, for expanded clones, a class.

CDR3aa: CAISGGQGDNYEQYF
CDR3nt: TGTGCCATCAGTGGGGGACAGGGGGATAACTACGAGCAGTACTTC
j_gene: TRBJ2-7
v_gene: TRBV10-3
d_gene: TRBD1
abundance: few

CDR3aa: CASSYSEQNERFF
CDR3nt: TGTGCCAGCAGTTACTCTGAGCAGAATGAGCGGTTCTTC
j_gene: TRBJ2-1
v_gene: TRBV6-2/TRBV6-3
d_gene: NA
abundance: NA

CDR3aa: CASNERRMAGEEQYF
CDR3nt: TGTGCCAGCAACGAACGAAGGATGGCCGGGGAGGAGCAGTACTTC
j_gene: TRBJ2-7
v_gene: TRBV7-2
d_gene: NA
abundance: few

CDR3aa: CASSSNDYEQYF
CDR3nt: TGTGCCAGCAGTTCGAACGACTACGAGCAGTACTTC
j_gene: TRBJ2-7
v_gene: TRBV3-1
d_gene: NA
abundance: few

CDR3aa: CAISPSGTGDGYTF
CDR3nt: TGTGCCATCAGCCCGTCCGGGACAGGGGACGGCTACACCTTC
j_gene: TRBJ1-2
v_gene: TRBV10-3
d_gene: TRBD1
abundance: NA

CDR3aa: CASSLQPGLEAKNIQYF
CDR3nt: TGCGCCAGCAGCTTGCAGCCGGGCCTCGAAGCCAAAAACATTCAGTACTTC
j_gene: TRBJ2-4
v_gene: TRBV5-1
d_gene: NA
abundance: few

CDR3aa: CASSYVYRGLGMNTEAFF
CDR3nt: TGTGCCAGCAGTTACGTTTACAGGGGACTCGGCATGAACACTGAAGCTTTCTTT
j_gene: TRBJ1-1
v_gene: TRBV6-5
d_gene: TRBD1
abundance: NA

CDR3aa: CSVATSGETQYF
CDR3nt: TGCAGCGTTGCCACTAGCGGGGAGACCCAGTACTTC
j_gene: TRBJ2-5
v_gene: TRBV29-1
d_gene: TRBD2
abundance: few

CDR3aa: CSARGPRTSPHTQYF
CDR3nt: TGCAGTGCTAGAGGCCCGCGGACTAGTCCGCATACGCAGTATTTT
j_gene: TRBJ2-3
v_gene: TRBV20-1
d_gene: TRBD2
abundance: NA

CDR3aa: CASSYSSSGLAGEETQYF
CDR3nt: TGTGCCAGCAGTTACTCGAGCTCTGGACTAGCGGGGGAAGAGACCCAGTACTTC
j_gene: TRBJ2-5
v_gene: TRBV6-2/TRBV6-3
d_gene: TRBD2
abundance: NA

CDR3aa: CASSLRQGASLGEQYF
CDR3nt: TGTGCCAGCAGTCTTAGACAGGGGGCCTCCTTAGGCGAGCAGTACTTC
j_gene: TRBJ2-7
v_gene: TRBV27
d_gene: TRBD1
abundance: NA

CDR3aa: CASSRGSGNYNEQFF
CDR3nt: TGTGCCAGCTCACGGGGTAGCGGAAACTACAATGAGCAGTTCTTC
j_gene: TRBJ2-1
v_gene: TRBV18
d_gene: NA
abundance: once

CDR3aa: CASSRYLRQGLTETQYF
CDR3nt: TGTGCCAGCAGCAGATATCTCAGACAGGGCTTAACCGAGACCCAGTACTTC
j_gene: TRBJ2-5
v_gene: TRBV2
d_gene: TRBD1
abundance: NA

CDR3aa: CASSYGALYNEQFF
CDR3nt: TGTGCCAGCAGCTACGGGGCGCTTTACAATGAGCAGTTCTTC
j_gene: TRBJ2-1
v_gene: TRBV6-2/TRBV6-3
d_gene: NA
abundance: NA

CDR3aa: CASSYSGISSSYEQYF
CDR3nt: TGTGCCAGCAGTTACTCCGGGATCTCGAGCTCCTACGAGCAGTACTTC
j_gene: TRBJ2-7
v_gene: TRBV6-2/TRBV6-3
d_gene: NA
abundance: few

CDR3aa: CASSSGQAPNQETQYF
CDR3nt: TGTGCCAGCAGCTCTGGACAGGCCCCGAACCAAGAGACCCAGTACTTC
j_gene: TRBJ2-5
v_gene: TRBV9
d_gene: TRBD1
abundance: NA

CDR3aa: CATDRRDRDFTDTQYF
CDR3nt: TGTGCCACCGATCGCCGGGACAGGGATTTCACAGATACGCAGTATTTT
j_gene: TRBJ2-3
v_gene: TRBV7-8
d_gene: TRBD1
abundance: NA

CDR3aa: CASTQTGGASETQYF
CDR3nt: TGTGCCAGCACCCAGACAGGGGGCGCCTCAGAGACCCAGTACTTC
j_gene: TRBJ2-5
v_gene: TRBV2
d_gene: TRBD1
abundance: NA

CDR3aa: CASSQLDTGGGANVLTF
CDR3nt: TGCGCCAGCAGCCAACTTGACACCGGCGGTGGGGCCAACGTCCTGACTTTC
j_gene: TRBJ2-6
v_gene: TRBV4-3
d_gene: NA
abundance: many

CDR3aa: CASSQVPSDEGWPYEQYF
CDR3nt: TGCGCCAGCAGCCAAGTACCATCAGATGAGGGTTGGCCCTACGAGCAGTACTTC
j_gene: TRBJ2-7
v_gene: TRBV4-1
d_gene: NA
abundance: few

CDR3aa: CASSDPGQGSQETQYF
CDR3nt: TGTGCCAGCAGTGACCCGGGACAGGGTAGTCAAGAGACCCAGTACTTC
j_gene: TRBJ2-5
v_gene: TRBV6-1
d_gene: TRBD1
abundance: few

CDR3aa: CASSLQGEGNEKLFF
CDR3nt: TGTGCCAGCAGCTTACAGGGAGAAGGTAACGAAAAACTGTTTTTT
j_gene: TRBJ1-4
v_gene: TRBV5-6
d_gene: NA
abundance: NA

CDR3aa: CASRDRDRGFSNSYYEQYF
CDR3nt: TGTGCCAGCAGAGACCGGGACAGGGGCTTTTCTAACAGCTACTACGAGCAGTACTTC
j_gene: TRBJ2-7
v_gene: TRBV5-8
d_gene: TRBD1
abundance: NA

CDR3aa: CASSLSGGYAKEGDMYF
CDR3nt: TGTGCCAGCAGCTTATCAGGGGGCTACGCAAAGGAAGGGGATATGTATTTT
j_gene: TRBJ2-3
v_gene: TRBV7-2
d_gene: TRBD1
abundance: few

CDR3aa: CASSLAGVAGYTF
CDR3nt: TGTGCCAGCAGCTTAGCGGGGGTTGCGGGCTACACCTTC
j_gene: TRBJ1-2
v_gene: TRBV7-2
d_gene: NA
abundance: NA

CDR3aa: CSARRQGNTGELFF
CDR3nt: TGCAGTGCTCGTAGACAGGGGAACACCGGGGAGCTGTTTTTT
j_gene: TRBJ2-2
v_gene: TRBV20-1
d_gene: TRBD1
abundance: few

CDR3aa: CASSPVRDRLWGKNIQYF
CDR3nt: TGTGCCAGCAGTCCCGTCAGGGACAGACTTTGGGGCAAAAACATTCAGTACTTC
j_gene: TRBJ2-4
v_gene: TRBV6-2/TRBV6-3
d_gene: TRBD1
abundance: NA

CDR3aa: CSVEWSRLAGSPLSTDTQYF
CDR3nt: TGCAGCGTTGAGTGGTCCCGGCTAGCGGGATCTCCCCTTAGCACAGATACGCAGTATTTT
j_gene: TRBJ2-3
v_gene: TRBV29-1
d_gene: TRBD2
abundance: NA

CDR3aa: CASRTPRGYTEAFF
CDR3nt: TGTGCCAGCAGAACCCCCAGGGGCTATACTGAAGCTTTCTTT
j_gene: TRBJ1-1
v_gene: TRBV6-5
d_gene: NA
abundance: NA

CDR3aa: CASSAATRETQYF
CDR3nt: TGTGCCAGCAGCGCCGCTACGAGAGAGACCCAGTACTTC
j_gene: TRBJ2-5
v_gene: TRBV7-9
d_gene: NA
abundance: NA

CDR3aa: CASSTGPGDSPLHF
CDR3nt: TGTGCCAGCAGCACGGGCCCTGGGGATTCACCCCTCCACTTT
j_gene: TRBJ1-6
v_gene: TRBV9
d_gene: NA
abundance: NA

CDR3aa: CASSTQPPGQGARSTEAFF
CDR3nt: TGCGCCAGCAGCACCCAACCGCCGGGACAGGGGGCCCGGAGCACTGAAGCTTTCTTT
j_gene: TRBJ1-1
v_gene: TRBV5-1
d_gene: TRBD1
abundance: few

CDR3aa: CSALGRDTEYEQYF
CDR3nt: TGCAGTGCTTTGGGCCGGGACACCGAATACGAGCAGTACTTC
j_gene: TRBJ2-7
v_gene: TRBV20-1
d_gene: NA
abundance: NA

CDR3aa: CASSTPGLAEETQYF
CDR3nt: TGTGCCAGCAGCACTCCGGGACTAGCGGAAGAGACCCAGTACTTC
j_gene: TRBJ2-5
v_gene: TRBV7-9
d_gene: TRBD2
abundance: NA

CDR3aa: CASSPAHTRTDTQYF
CDR3nt: TGTGCCAGCAGCCCCGCGCATACCCGCACAGATACGCAGTATTTT
j_gene: TRBJ2-3
v_gene: TRBV7-3
d_gene: NA
abundance: few

CDR3aa: CSVKKRSWETGVQNEKLFF
CDR3nt: TGCAGTGTCAAGAAACGCTCCTGGGAGACAGGGGTCCAAAATGAAAAACTGTTTTTT
j_gene: TRBJ1-4
v_gene: TRBV20-1
d_gene: TRBD1
abundance: NA

CDR3aa: CSARDPWQGAALGYEQYF
CDR3nt: TGCAGTGCTAGAGACCCTTGGCAGGGGGCGGCCCTTGGGTACGAGCAGTACTTC
j_gene: TRBJ2-7
v_gene: TRBV20-1
d_gene: TRBD1
abundance: NA

CDR3aa: CSANRDRGAEAFF
CDR3nt: TGCAGTGCTAACCGGGACCGTGGAGCTGAAGCTTTCTTT
j_gene: TRBJ1-1
v_gene: TRBV20-1
d_gene: NA
abundance: NA

CDR3aa: CASSLEISRNQPQHF
CDR3nt: TGTGCCAGCAGTTTAGAGATTTCGCGCAATCAGCCCCAGCATTTT
j_gene: TRBJ1-5
v_gene: TRBV6-2/TRBV6-3
d_gene: NA
abundance: NA

CDR3aa: CASSWSSGGAWSYNEQFF
CDR3nt: TGTGCCAGCAGTTGGAGCAGCGGGGGGGCCTGGTCCTACAATGAGCAGTTCTTC
j_gene: TRBJ2-1
v_gene: TRBV6-2/TRBV6-3
d_gene: TRBD2
abundance: NA

CDR3aa: CASSHVRGKNEQYF
CDR3nt: TGTGCCAGCAGCCATGTAAGGGGGAAGAACGAGCAGTACTTC
j_gene: TRBJ2-7
v_gene: TRBV3-1
d_gene: NA
abundance: many

CDR3aa: CASSFSPSGGARETQYF
CDR3nt: TGTGCCAGCAGCTTTTCCCCTAGCGGGGGGGCCAGAGAGACCCAGTACTTC
j_gene: TRBJ2-5
v_gene: TRBV7-2
d_gene: TRBD2
abundance: few

CDR3aa: CANSLWGQGVKTQYF
CDR3nt: TGTGCCAACAGCTTATGGGGACAGGGGGTTAAGACCCAGTACTTC
j_gene: TRBJ2-5
v_gene: TRBV7-2
d_gene: TRBD1
abundance: NA

CDR3aa: CASSLVGRVMQETQYF
CDR3nt: TGTGCCAGCAGCTTGGTAGGGAGGGTAATGCAGGAGACCCAGTACTTC
j_gene: TRBJ2-5
v_gene: TRBV5-4
d_gene: TRBD2
abundance: NA

CDR3aa: CASSRGQEGLEQYF
CDR3nt: TGTGCCAGCAGCCGAGGACAGGAGGGCTTGGAGCAGTACTTC
j_gene: TRBJ2-7
v_gene: TRBV3-1
d_gene: NA
abundance: NA

CDR3aa: CASRIPGTLSYNSPLHF
CDR3nt: TGTGCCAGCAGGATCCCAGGAACCCTCTCCTATAATTCACCCCTCCACTTT
j_gene: TRBJ1-6
v_gene: TRBV28
d_gene: NA
abundance: few

CDR3aa: CASSPPWEGDYGYTF
CDR3nt: TGTGCCAGCAGTCCCCCGTGGGAAGGCGACTATGGCTACACCTTC
j_gene: TRBJ1-2
v_gene: TRBV28
d_gene: NA
abundance: NA

CDR3aa: CASSLSSGDPNYGYTF
CDR3nt: TGTGCCAGCAGCCTGTCATCGGGGGACCCTAACTATGGCTACACCTTC
j_gene: TRBJ1-2
v_gene: TRBV7-2
d_gene: NA
abundance: few

CDR3aa: CASSGGTTAYEQYF
CDR3nt: TGTGCCAGCAGTGGGGGGACTACCGCCTACGAGCAGTACTTC
j_gene: TRBJ2-7
v_gene: TRBV2
d_gene: TRBD2
abundance: NA

CDR3aa: CASSLTSGSASTDTQYF
CDR3nt: TGTGCCAGCAGCTTAACTAGCGGGAGTGCTAGCACAGATACGCAGTATTTT
j_gene: TRBJ2-3
v_gene: TRBV7-9
d_gene: TRBD2
abundance: NA

CDR3aa: CASSFGTQPQHF
CDR3nt: TGTGCCAGCAGCTTCGGCACTCAGCCCCAGCATTTT
j_gene: TRBJ1-5
v_gene: TRBV5-6
d_gene: NA
abundance: once

CDR3aa: CASSLGVGDPYSYEQYF
CDR3nt: TGTGCCAGCAGCTTGGGAGTGGGGGACCCATACTCCTACGAGCAGTACTTC
j_gene: TRBJ2-7
v_gene: TRBV5-6
d_gene: NA
abundance: few

CDR3aa: CASLFPGQGKDTQYF
CDR3nt: TGTGCCAGTCTTTTTCCGGGACAGGGGAAAGATACGCAGTATTTT
j_gene: TRBJ2-3
v_gene: TRBV28
d_gene: TRBD1
abundance: few